This TCR beta chain was found in a study of blood T cells in healthy people across ages. Study-level findings and limits: Leaving the PBMCs unsorted stopped any conclusive comparison of naive versus antigen-experienced cells.

PCR was performed a second time for about 7 to 12 cycles using a sample-barcoded 5' primer and a J-beta primer mix. TCRdb reanalysed the 5' RACE reads using MiXCR and keeps one entry per CDR3 protein. This table has about 1 million distinct CDR3 sequences, less than 50% appearing once. Details on this clonotype: The antigen is undetermined.

V dropped 3 bases and J dropped 4; count of bases not matched to a gene: 1. This CDR3 spans 13 amino acids. Per the germline V gene, CDR1 is DFQATT and CDR2 is SNEGSKA (reference sequence). Healthy Caucasian individuals from Russia aged roughly 6 to 100 were enrolled as donors. Each of the donors had roughly 9.7 milliliters of peripheral blood drawn into EDTA-treated Vacutainer tubes. The sample consisted of blood. This chain joins TRBV20-1 and TRBJ1-1; 11 bases line up with TRBD1. The sequence came from a woman in her sixties in good health. The CDR3 DNA reads TGCAGTGCTAGGGGACAGGGGGGCACTGAAGCTTTCTTT. Translating it yields CSARGQGGTEAFF.